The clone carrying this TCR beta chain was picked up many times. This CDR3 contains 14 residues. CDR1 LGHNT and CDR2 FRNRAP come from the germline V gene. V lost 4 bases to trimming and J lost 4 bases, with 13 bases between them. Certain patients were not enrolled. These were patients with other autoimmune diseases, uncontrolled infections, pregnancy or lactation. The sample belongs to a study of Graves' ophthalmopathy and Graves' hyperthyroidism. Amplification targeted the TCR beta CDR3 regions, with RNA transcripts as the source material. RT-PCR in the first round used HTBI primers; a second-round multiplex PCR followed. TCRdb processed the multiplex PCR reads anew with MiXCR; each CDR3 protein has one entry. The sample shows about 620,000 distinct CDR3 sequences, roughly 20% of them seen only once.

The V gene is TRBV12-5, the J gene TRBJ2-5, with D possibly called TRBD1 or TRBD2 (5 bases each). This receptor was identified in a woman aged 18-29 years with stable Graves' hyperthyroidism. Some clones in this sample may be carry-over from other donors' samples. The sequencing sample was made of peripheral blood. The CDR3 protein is CASGSFEGLETQYF. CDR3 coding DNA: TGTGCTAGTGGTTCTTTCGAGGGGTTAGAGACCCAGTACTTC.